This T cell receptor beta chain was recorded in a study of T cells in tuberculosis. This CDR3 has 14 residues. Per germline, CDR1 SEHNR and CDR2 FQNEAQ (reference sequence). The J segment lost 0 bases and the V segment lost 10 bases, leaving 9 bases of the junction unmatched. Only in-frame clones appear in the TCRdb table, and some are missing; sequencing was by immunoSEQ multiplex PCR. Of approximately 30,000 clones in the sample, about 89% were seen once. What was sequenced was PBMCs. The TCR sequence derives from a donor aged 10-35 years with latent tuberculosis or without tuberculosis infection. This chain connects TRBV7-9 to TRBJ2-7; 7 nucleotides agree with TRBD2. In nucleotides, the CDR3 is TGTGCCACGGAGAGTGGGGGGGGCTCCTACGAGCAGTACTTC. This gives the protein CATESGGGSYEQYF. The complete variable domain, with remaining parts taken from reference TRBV7-9 and TRBJ2-7, reads DTGVSQNPRHKITKRGQNVTFRCDPISEHNRLYWYRQTLGQGPEFLTYFQNEAQLEKSRLLSDRFSAERPKGSFSTLEIQRTEQGDSAMYLCATESGGGSYEQYFGPGTRLTVT.